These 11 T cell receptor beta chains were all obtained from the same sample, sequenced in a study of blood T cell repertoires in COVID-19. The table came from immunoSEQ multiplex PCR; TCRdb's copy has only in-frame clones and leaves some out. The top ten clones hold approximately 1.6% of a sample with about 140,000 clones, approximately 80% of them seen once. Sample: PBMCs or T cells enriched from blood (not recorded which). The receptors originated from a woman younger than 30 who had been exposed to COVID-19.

The CDR3 nucleotides are TGTGCCAGCAGTATCGGACCTAGCGGGAGTAACTACGAGCAGTACTTC. Translating it yields CASSIGPSGSNYEQYF. The J gene is TRBJ2-7, the V gene TRBV27; 10 bases map to TRBD2. V shed 5 bases and J 3 bases; nucleotides not matched to a gene: 10. Germline assignment: CDR1 MNHEY and CDR2 SMNVEV (reference sequence). This CDR3 spans 16 amino acids.

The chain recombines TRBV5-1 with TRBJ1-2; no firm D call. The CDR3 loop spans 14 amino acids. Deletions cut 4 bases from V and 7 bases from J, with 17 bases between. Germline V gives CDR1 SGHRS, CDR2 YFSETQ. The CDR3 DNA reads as TGCGCCAGCAGCCCCGAGGGCGGAAACCGTGGCTACACCTTC. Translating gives CASSPEGGNRGYTF.

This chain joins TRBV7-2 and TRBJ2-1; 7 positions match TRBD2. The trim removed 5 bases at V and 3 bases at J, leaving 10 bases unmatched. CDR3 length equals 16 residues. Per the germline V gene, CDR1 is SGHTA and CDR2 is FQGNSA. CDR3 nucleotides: TGTGCCAGCAGCCCCACCCGGCGGGAGTTCTACAATGAGCAGTTCTTC. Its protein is CASSPTRREFYNEQFF.

Here the CDR3 reads CASSPTPTGSNQPQHF. CDR3 coding DNA: TGTGCCAGCAGTCCGACACCTACAGGTAGCAATCAGCCCCAGCATTTT. V is TRBV27 and J is TRBJ1-5; TRBD1 is a possible D gene (5 bases). Looked up from germline, CDR1 is MNHEY and CDR2 is SMNVEV (reference sequence). Trimming stripped 5 bases from V and 0 bases from J, with 14 bases between. The CDR3 extends over 16 amino acids.

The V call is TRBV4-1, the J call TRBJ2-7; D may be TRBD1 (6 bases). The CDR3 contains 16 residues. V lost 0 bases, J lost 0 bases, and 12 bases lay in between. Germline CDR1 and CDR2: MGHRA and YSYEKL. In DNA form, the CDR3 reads TGCGCCAGCAGCCAAGAGAGGGGGTTTAACTCCTACGAGCAGTACTTC. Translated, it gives CASSQERGFNSYEQYF.

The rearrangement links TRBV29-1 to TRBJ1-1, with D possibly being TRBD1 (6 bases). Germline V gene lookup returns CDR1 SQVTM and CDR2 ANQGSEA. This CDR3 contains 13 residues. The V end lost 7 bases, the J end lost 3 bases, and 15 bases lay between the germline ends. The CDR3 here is CSGRQQGYTEAFF. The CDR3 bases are TGCAGCGGTCGACAACAGGGCTACACTGAAGCTTTCTTT. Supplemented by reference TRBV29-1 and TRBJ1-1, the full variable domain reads SAVISQKPSRDICQRGTSLTIQCQVDSQVTMMFWYRQQPGQSLTLIATANQGSEATYESGFVIDKFPISRPNLTFSTLTVSNMSPEDSSIYLCSGRQQGYTEAFFGQGTRLTVV.

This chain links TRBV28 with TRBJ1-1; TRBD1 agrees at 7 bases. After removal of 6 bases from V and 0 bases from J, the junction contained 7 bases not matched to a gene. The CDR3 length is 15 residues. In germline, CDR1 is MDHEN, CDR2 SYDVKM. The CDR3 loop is CASREEGQMNTEAFF. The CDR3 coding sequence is TGTGCCAGCAGGGAGGAGGGACAGATGAACACTGAAGCTTTCTTT.

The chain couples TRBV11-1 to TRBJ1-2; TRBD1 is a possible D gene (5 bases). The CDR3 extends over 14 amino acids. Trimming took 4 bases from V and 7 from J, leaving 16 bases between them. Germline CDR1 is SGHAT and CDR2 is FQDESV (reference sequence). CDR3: CASSSGAGVVGYTF. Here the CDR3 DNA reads TGTGCCAGCAGCTCGGGCGCGGGGGTCGTTGGCTACACCTTC.

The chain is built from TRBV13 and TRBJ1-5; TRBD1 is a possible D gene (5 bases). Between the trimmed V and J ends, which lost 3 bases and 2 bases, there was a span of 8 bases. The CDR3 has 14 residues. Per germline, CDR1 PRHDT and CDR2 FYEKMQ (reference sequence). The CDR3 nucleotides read TGTGCCAGCAGCTTGACAGAGTGCAATCAGCCCCAGCATTTT. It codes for CASSLTECNQPQHF. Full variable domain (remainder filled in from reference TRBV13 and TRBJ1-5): AAGVIQSPRHLIKEKRETATLKCYPIPRHDTVYWYQQGPGQDPQFLISFYEKMQSDKGSIPDRFSAQQFSDYHSELNMSSLELGDSALYFCASSLTECNQPQHFGDGTRLSIL.

The CDR3 DNA follows: TGTGCCTGGAGTATTGTGAGGGGGTCATATGAAAAACTGTTTTTT. Translation: CAWSIVRGSYEKLFF. The J gene is TRBJ1-4, the V gene TRBV30, with D perhaps TRBD1 (6 bases). The CDR3 runs 15 residues. CDR1 is GTSNPN and CDR2 is SVGIG in the germline V gene (reference sequence). V was clipped by 2 bases and J by 6 bases, with 16 bases between them.

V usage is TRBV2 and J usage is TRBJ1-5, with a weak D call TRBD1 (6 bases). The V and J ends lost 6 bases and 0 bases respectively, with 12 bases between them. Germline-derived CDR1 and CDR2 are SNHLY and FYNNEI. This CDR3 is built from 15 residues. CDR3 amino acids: CASSVYRDSNQPQHF. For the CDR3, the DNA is TGTGCCAGCAGCGTCTACAGGGATAGCAATCAGCCCCAGCATTTT.